Shown below are 9 T cell receptor beta chains from a single sample sequenced in a study of blood T cell repertoires in COVID-19. Clones were sequenced by immunoSEQ multiplex PCR, and TCRdb holds only the in-frame ones, with some missing. Altogether roughly 100,000 clones are present, 81% being singletons, with the ten largest covering 7.5% to 10%. Sequencing was done on a sample of peripheral blood. These receptors came from a woman in her seventies with acute or convalescent COVID-19.

This chain joins TRBV6-5 and TRBJ2-4; a possible D gene is TRBD1 (6 bases). The V gene's germline CDR1 is MNHEY and CDR2 SVGAGI. This CDR3 has 15 residues. V lost 6 bases, J lost 3 bases, and 15 bases lay in between. The CDR3 protein is CASRTGAQDKNIQYF. The CDR3 DNA sequence: TGTGCCAGCAGGACAGGAGCCCAGGACAAAAACATTCAGTACTTC.

The V call is TRBV9, the J call TRBJ2-7; possibly TRBD1 for D (5 bases). This CDR3 is built from 14 residues. Germline assignment: CDR1 SGDLS and CDR2 YYNGEE. V lost 0 bases and J 2 bases, leaving 9 bases between the germline ends. The CDR3 DNA reads TGTGCCAGCAGCGTAGGGGGCAGTCCCTACGAGCAGTACTTC. This gives the protein CASSVGGSPYEQYF.

The rearrangement links TRBV28 to TRBJ2-5; TRBD1 agrees at 12 bases. The CDR3 consists of 14 residues. Trimming took 5 bases from V and 5 from J; bases not matched to a gene: 3. Per germline, CDR1 MDHEN and CDR2 SYDVKM. For the CDR3, the DNA is TGTGCCAGCAGTGCGGGACAGGGGGCTGAGACCCAGTACTTC. It codes for CASSAGQGAETQYF.

The table lists this clone with a count of one. V is TRBV6-2 or TRBV6-3 and J is TRBJ1-1; tentatively, D is TRBD1 (6 bases). This CDR3 region has 16 residues. Germline V lookup: CDR1 MNHEY, CDR2 SVGEGT. Trimming shortened V by 5 bases and J by 1 base, and 17 bases separated the two germline ends. CDR3: CASSETGGARNTEAFF. For the CDR3, the DNA is TGTGCCAGCAGTGAGACGGGGGGGGCGCGGAACACTGAAGCTTTCTTT.

The V and J genes are TRBV28 and TRBJ2-5; no definite D call. CDR1 and CDR2 from the germline V gene are MDHEN and SYDVKM. The CDR3 loop spans 14 amino acids. V lost 6 bases and J 2 bases, leaving 13 bases between the germline ends. The CDR3 loop reads CASSQAPVQETQYF. Written as DNA, the CDR3 is TGTGCCAGCAGCCAAGCCCCCGTTCAAGAGACCCAGTACTTC.

This clone showed up just once. The J gene is TRBJ2-3, the V gene TRBV2, with TRBD2 matching over 9 bases. The trim removed 7 bases at V and 4 bases at J, leaving 6 bases unmatched. Germline-derived CDR1 and CDR2 are SNHLY and FYNNEI. There are 14 residues in the CDR3. CDR3 sequence: CASIAGGLADTQYF. The CDR3 nucleotides read TGTGCCAGCATCGCGGGAGGGTTGGCAGATACGCAGTATTTT. Full variable domain (missing parts from reference TRBV2 and TRBJ2-3): EPEVTQTPSHQVTQMGQEVILRCVPISNHLYFYWYRQILGQKVEFLVSFYNNEISEKSEIFDDQFSVERPDGSNFTLKIRSTKLEDSAMYFCASIAGGLADTQYFGPGTRLTVL.

The chain recombines TRBV5-8 with TRBJ1-5, with D uncertain. Germline loops: CDR1 SGHTS, CDR2 YDEGEE. V was cut by 2 bases and J by 5 bases, with 8 bases left in between. This CDR3 spans 13 amino acids. CDR3 in DNA: TGTGCCAGCAGCTTAGTCGAGGATCAGCCCCAGCATTTT. Translation: CASSLVEDQPQHF.

The chain uses TRBV11-2 and TRBJ2-1, with D uncertain. The V end lost 4 bases, the J end lost 7 bases, and 14 bases lay between the germline ends. Germline V gene sequence: CDR1 SGHAT, CDR2 FQNNGV. The CDR3 is 14 amino acids. CDR3 DNA: TGTGCCAGCAGCTCTCCGACTCTCCTTAATGAGCAGTTCTTC. This codes for CASSSPTLLNEQFF.

The chain combines TRBV7-2 with TRBJ2-1; TRBD1 aligns across 9 bases. CDR1 is SGHTA, CDR2 FQGNSA, per germline. This CDR3 region has 16 residues. V shed 5 bases and J 8 bases; nucleotides not matched to a gene: 13. CDR3 region: CASSLQAGQGFDEQFF. The CDR3 DNA sequence: TGTGCCAGCAGCCTGCAGGCGGGACAGGGTTTCGATGAGCAGTTCTTC.